The 9 T cell receptor beta chains listed next were all sequenced from one sample in a study of control samples from healthy donors and cancer patients. Profiling relied on immunoSEQ multiplex PCR, and the TCRdb table lists in-frame clones only, not all of them. Of some 49,000 clones in the sample, 65% to 90% were seen once. Input material: PBMCs. The source of these receptors is a woman in her 50s with lung cancer.

This clone is medium-sized. The V and J genes are TRBV18 and TRBJ1-3; 11 bases are shared with TRBD1. CDR3 size: 17 residues. V dropped 6 bases and J dropped 2; count of bases not matched to a gene: 9. Germline CDR1 and CDR2: KGHSH and LQKENI. The CDR3 is CASSLTPGQGAGNTIYF. The CDR3 region has the DNA TGTGCCAGCTCGCTAACTCCGGGACAGGGGGCTGGAAACACCATATATTTT.

The gene calls are TRBV28 and TRBJ2-1; 10 nucleotides match TRBD2. CDR1 and CDR2 from the germline V gene are MDHEN and SYDVKM. This CDR3 is built from 16 residues. Trimming cost V 5 bases and J 5 bases; bases outside gene matches: 9. In DNA form, the CDR3 reads TGTGCCAGCAGTCCCGGCGCTAGCGGGGGACACAATGAGCAGTTCTTC. Amino acids: CASSPGASGGHNEQFF.

V is TRBV3-1 (or the pseudogene TRBV3-2) and J is TRBJ1-2; D not certain. Germline CDR1 reads LGHDT; CDR2 reads YNNKEL (reference sequence). This CDR3 is built from 17 residues. Trimming took off 1 base at V and 0 bases at J, with 15 bases between the two ends. The CDR3 loop reads CASSQVLNSEANYGYTF. The CDR3 DNA sequence: TGTGCCAGCAGCCAAGTCCTTAATAGTGAAGCTAACTATGGCTACACCTTC.

J is TRBJ1-2 and V is TRBV10-3; 8 positions agree with TRBD1. The CDR3 is 20 amino acids. Germline V gene data show CDR1 as ENHRY and CDR2 as SYGVKD. The ends lost 6 bases at V and 4 bases at J; junction bases unmatched: 25. This chain's CDR3 is CAISSFGQGPFSNFGYGYTF. The CDR3 DNA is TGTGCCATCAGCTCGTTCGGACAGGGTCCGTTTTCTAACTTTGGCTATGGCTACACCTTC.

This rearrangement joins TRBV29-1 to TRBJ2-1, with no clear D. The length of the CDR3 is 10 residues. In germline, CDR1 is SQVTM, CDR2 ANQGSEA. Trimming cost V 4 bases and J 10 bases, with 8 bases left between them. The CDR3 nucleotides are TGCAGCGTTGGAGTTCGGGAGCAGTTCTTC. It is translated as CSVGVREQFF.

This sequence joins TRBV18 and TRBJ2-2; D gene uncertain. This CDR3 is built from 15 residues. V was trimmed by 1 base and J by 3 bases, leaving 9 bases between them. The germline gives CDR1 KGHSH, CDR2 LQKENI. This chain's CDR3 is CASSPRASDTGELFF. The CDR3 coding sequence is TGTGCCAGCTCACCACGGGCGTCGGACACCGGGGAGCTGTTTTTT. The variable domain in full, with the rest retrieved from reference TRBV18 and TRBJ2-2, is NAGVMQNPRHLVRRRGQEARLRCSPMKGHSHVYWYRQLPEEGLKFMVYLQKENIIDESGMPKERFSAEFPKEGPSILRIQQVVRGDSAAYFCASSPRASDTGELFFGEGSRLTVL.

The rearrangement links TRBV15 to TRBJ2-7; the D is unclear. Germline loops: CDR1 LNHNV, CDR2 YYDKDF (reference sequence). V lost 11 bases to trimming and J lost 2 bases, with 13 bases between them. This CDR3 is 12 amino acids long. The CDR3 bases are TGTGCCGCCCCCTCGGCTCCCTACGAGCAGTACTTC. Protein sequence: CAAPSAPYEQYF.

This sequence joins TRBV14 and TRBJ1-2; TRBD1 aligns across 8 bases. Germline lookup yields CDR1 SGHDN and CDR2 FVKESK. J gave up 0 bases and V 2 bases, and 8 bases lay outside the gene matches. CDR3 length: 17 amino acids. CDR3 nucleotides: TGTGCCAGCAGCCAACGATCCTACAGGGGGGCTAACTATGGCTACACCTTC. It translates to CASSQRSYRGANYGYTF.

The V gene is TRBV6-5, the J gene TRBJ1-2, with a possible D match to TRBD1 (6 bases). CDR1 and CDR2 from the germline V gene are MNHEY and SVGAGI. The ends were cut back, 2 bases at V and 13 bases at J, with 14 bases in the middle. There are 12 residues in the CDR3. As DNA, the CDR3 is TGTGCCAGCAGTTACCGGGGGGGCCCTGTCACCTTC. This sequence encodes CASSYRGGPVTF.